The 18 T cell receptor beta chains listed next were all sequenced from one sample in a study of neurological immune-mediated disorders. TCRdb re-called the 5' RACE reads with MiXCR, one entry per CDR3 protein. Of tens of thousands of distinct CDR3 sequences listed, 9% to 10% are singletons. Time point of the sample: longitudinal time-point 1 (baseline). Sample: PBMCs. Receptors originate from a woman between 40 and 55 years old in good health.

This clonotype was seen at least ten times. The chain joins TRBV9 to TRBJ2-2; D is unresolved. V was trimmed by 0 bases and J by 7 bases, leaving 4 bases between them. The germline gives CDR1 SGDLS, CDR2 YYNGEE. This CDR3 spans 12 amino acids. The CDR3 nucleotides read TGTGCCAGCAGCGTAGGGGGCGGGGAGCTGTTTTTT. Translation: CASSVGGGELFF. Filled out from reference TRBV9 and TRBJ2-2, the complete variable domain reads DSGVTQTPKHLITATGQRVTLRCSPRSGDLSVYWYQQSLDQGLQFLIQYYNGEERAKGNILERFSAQQFPDLHSELNLSSLELGDSALYFCASSVGGGELFFGEGSRLTVL.

Points on this clonotype: Since a much larger clone is just one base distant, this may be a read error. The chain joins TRBV6-2 or TRBV6-3 to TRBJ1-5, with 8 bases identical to TRBD1. Looked up from germline, CDR1 is MNHEY and CDR2 is SVGEGT. The length of the CDR3 is 14 residues. CDR3 sequence (DNA): TGTTCCAGCAGTTACAATGACAGGGGTCAGCCCCAGCATTTT. It is translated as CSSSYNDRGQPQHF.

This clonotype was found many times. The chain combines TRBV5-6 with TRBJ2-2; 11 nucleotides line up with TRBD1. Germline trimming cut 1 base from V and 4 bases from J; bases unmatched to any gene: 9. Germline V gene sequence: CDR1 SGHDT, CDR2 YYEEEE. The CDR3 runs to 18 residues. The CDR3 DNA reads TGTGCCAGCAGCTTGTTCGGAGGTGGGACAGGGGGCACCGGGGAGCTGTTTTTT. It is translated as CASSLFGGGTGGTGELFF.

In this sample, this clonotype is medium-sized (0.01 to 0.1%). This rearrangement joins TRBV7-3 to TRBJ1-6; tentative D call: TRBD1 (5 bases). The CDR3 length is 13 residues. V was trimmed by 4 bases and J by 13 bases, leaving 14 bases between them. Germline V gene data show CDR1 as SGHTA and CDR2 as FQGTGA. The CDR3 is CASSSRAGGPLHF. The CDR3, as DNA: TGTGCCAGCAGCTCCAGGGCCGGTGGCCCCCTCCACTTT.

This clonotype was recorded many times. The rearrangement uses TRBV20-1 and TRBJ2-3; a weak D match, TRBD1 (6 bases). The CDR3 is 15 residues long. The germline V gene encodes CDR1 DFQATT and CDR2 SNEGSKA (reference sequence). V lost 6 bases, J lost 0 bases, and 16 bases lay in between. The CDR3 reads CSAYNSGDSTDTQYF. The DNA for the CDR3 is TGCAGTGCCTATAATTCAGGGGATAGCACAGATACGCAGTATTTT.

In its sample, this clonotype was seen many times. The chain links TRBV12-3 or TRBV12-4 to TRBJ1-1; possibly TRBD1 for D (5 bases). Trimming shortened V by 5 bases and J by 10 bases, and 14 bases separated the two germline ends. The CDR3 sequence is 12 residues long. The CDR3 region is CASSPPGRGAFF. The CDR3 DNA follows: TGTGCCAGCAGTCCCCCGGGACGGGGAGCTTTCTTT.

This clonotype appeared many times. This chain connects TRBV20-1 to TRBJ1-2; D is possibly TRBD1 (5 bases). This CDR3 spans 14 amino acids. CDR1 DFQATT and CDR2 SNEGSKA come from the germline V gene (reference sequence). Trimming removed 7 bases at V and 4 bases at J, with 19 bases between. The CDR3 is CSGEWGSPIYGYTF. CDR3 coding DNA: TGCAGTGGGGAGTGGGGCAGTCCAATCTATGGCTACACCTTC.

Ten or more counts support this clonotype. The chain carries TRBV5-6 and TRBJ1-2; the match to TRBD1 covers 10 bases. The CDR3 consists of 14 residues. Trimming took 0 bases from V and 8 from J; bases not matched to a gene: 4. Germline V CDR1 and CDR2: SGHDT, YYEEEE. CDR3 bases: TGTGCCAGCAGCTTGGGGGACAGGGGCCACGGCTACACCTTC. Its protein is CASSLGDRGHGYTF. The full variable domain, completed using reference TRBV5-6 and TRBJ1-2, is DAGVTQSPTHLIKTRGQQVTLRCSPKSGHDTVSWYQQALGQGPQFIFQYYEEEERQRGNFPDRFSGHQFPNYSSELNVNALLLGDSALYLCASSLGDRGHGYTFGSGTRLTVV.

This clonotype appeared many times. This rearrangement joins TRBV5-1 to TRBJ2-1, with TRBD2 matching 11 bases. Germline V lookup: CDR1 SGHRS, CDR2 YFSETQ. The V gene end was trimmed by 1 base and the J gene end by 12 bases; junction bases not matched to a gene: 9. This CDR3 region has 15 residues. As DNA, the CDR3 is TGCGCCAGCAGCTTGAGCCTAGCGGGAGGAGACGGGCAGTTCTTC. This gives the protein CASSLSLAGGDGQFF.

There are many counts of this clonotype. The gene calls are TRBV4-3 and TRBJ2-7; TRBD2 matches 10 bases. The length of the CDR3 is 15 residues. V trimming: 2 bases; J trimming: 3 bases; junction bases outside the gene matches: 4. Germline CDR1 reads LGHNA; CDR2 reads YSLEER. CDR3 sequence: CASSQKREGIYEQYF. The CDR3 DNA is TGCGCCAGCAGCCAAAAGCGGGAGGGGATCTACGAGCAGTACTTC.

In the case of this clonotype: One end of the junction fails to match germline, which may point to a read error. The genes are TRBV7-2 and TRBJ1-3; 7 bases match TRBD1. The CDR3 sequence is 16 residues long. Germline-derived CDR1 and CDR2 are SGHTA and FQGNSA. The CDR3 DNA reads as TGTGCCAACAGCTTCGCCGCAAGGGGGCTCGGAAACACCAGATATTTT. Its protein product is CANSFAARGLGNTRYF.

This clonotype was seen repeatedly, ten times or more. This chain links TRBV29-1 with TRBJ1-5, with D perhaps matching TRBD1 (6 bases). The CDR3 sequence is 13 residues long. Germline V gene sequence: CDR1 SQVTM, CDR2 ANQGSEA. Trimming shortened V by 3 bases and J by 3 bases, and 9 bases separated the two germline ends. The DNA of the CDR3 is TGCAGCGTTGAGACAGGCATCAATCAGCCCCAGCATTTT. The encoded protein is CSVETGINQPQHF.

This clonotype has ten or more counts. The chain recombines TRBV4-3 with TRBJ1-1; no clear D. The CDR3 is made up of 11 amino acids. Trimming removed 4 bases at V and 6 bases at J, with 6 bases between. Looked up from germline, CDR1 is LGHNA and CDR2 is YSLEER. The CDR3 DNA sequence: TGCGCCAGCAGCCTCGGGGCTGAAGCTTTCTTT. This encodes CASSLGAEAFF.

This clonotype was seen many times. The J gene is TRBJ2-3, the V gene TRBV20-1, with D possibly being TRBD1 (6 bases). Germline CDR1 DFQATT, CDR2 SNEGSKA (reference sequence). V was clipped by 3 bases and J by 3 bases, with 19 bases between them. The CDR3 is 16 amino acids. CDR3 nucleotides: TGCAGTGCTAGCGATGCGACAGGTCCTAGAACAGATACGCAGTATTTT. It is translated as CSASDATGPRTDTQYF.

The rearrangement joins TRBV20-1 to TRBJ1-1; D is unresolved. This CDR3 contains 14 residues. V lost 0 bases and J lost 4, with 12 bases in between. Germline lookup yields CDR1 DFQATT and CDR2 SNEGSKA (reference sequence). CDR3 sequence: CSAREGPGSTEAFF. CDR3 sequence (DNA): TGCAGTGCTAGAGAAGGGCCTGGGAGCACTGAAGCTTTCTTT.

This clonotype was seen ten or more times. DNA for the CDR3: TGTGCCAGCAGTGCTTCCCTAGGGATATCCGAAAAACTGTTTTTT. Amino acid sequence: CASSASLGISEKLFF. This sequence joins TRBV6-1 and TRBJ1-4; D unclear. The CDR3 totals 15 residues. CDR1 and CDR2 from the germline V gene are MNHNS and SASEGT. V gave up 4 bases and J gave up 8 bases, with 17 bases separating them.

This clonotype came up many times. The rearrangement links TRBV5-6 to TRBJ1-1; tentatively, D is TRBD1 (6 bases). V shed 5 bases and J shed 0 bases, with 14 bases lying between them. The germline V gene has CDR1 SGHDT and CDR2 YYEEEE. The CDR3 spans 15 residues. CDR3 residues: CASRETGLLNTEAFF. CDR3 DNA: TGTGCCAGCAGGGAAACAGGGCTTTTGAACACTGAAGCTTTCTTT. Looking up the rest from reference TRBV5-6 and TRBJ1-1 gives the full variable domain: DAGVTQSPTHLIKTRGQQVTLRCSPKSGHDTVSWYQQALGQGPQFIFQYYEEEERQRGNFPDRFSGHQFPNYSSELNVNALLLGDSALYLCASRETGLLNTEAFFGQGTRLTVV.

This clonotype was recorded at least ten times. V usage is TRBV20-1 and J usage is TRBJ1-2; D not certain. V shed 0 bases and J shed 2 bases, with 7 bases lying between them. CDR3 size: 13 residues. The germline CDR1 and CDR2 sequences are DFQATT and SNEGSKA (reference sequence). CDR3 sequence: CSARDPRNYGYTF. The CDR3 coding sequence is TGCAGTGCTAGAGACCCGAGGAACTATGGCTACACCTTC.